Following are 10 T cell receptor beta chains from one sample sequenced in a study of T cell responses to AZD1222 COVID-19 vaccine. Repertoires were generated with immunoSEQ multiplex PCR, while TCRdb's copy carries only in-frame clones and drops some. The sample records 95,000 to 110,000 clones, nearly 90% being singletons. This sample comprised peripheral blood, obtained 28 days after the second AZD1222 dose. Receptors originate from an adult who received the AZD1222 COVID-19 vaccine.

This clone appeared once. The chain is built from TRBV5-1 and TRBJ2-1; 10 positions agree with TRBD2. This CDR3 region has 16 residues. V dropped 0 bases and J dropped 4; count of bases not matched to a gene: 4. Germline V gives CDR1 SGHRS, CDR2 YFSETQ. The CDR3 DNA sequence: TGCGCCAGCAGCTTGGCCCTAGCGGGGGAGTACAATGAGCAGTTCTTC. This encodes CASSLALAGEYNEQFF.

The chain employs TRBV18 and TRBJ1-2; D gene unclear. CDR1 KGHSH and CDR2 LQKENI come from the germline V gene. The CDR3 totals 17 residues. The V and J ends lost 4 bases and 0 bases respectively, with 18 bases between them. This chain's CDR3 is CASSQNTARLPNYGYTF. DNA for the CDR3: TGTGCCAGCTCACAAAACACGGCGAGGCTGCCTAACTATGGCTACACCTTC.

V and J are TRBV4-2 and TRBJ1-2; D is uncertain. The CDR3 loop spans 13 amino acids. Germline CDR1 reads LGHNA; CDR2 reads YNFKEQ. The germline V and J ends were trimmed by 0 bases and 3 bases, with 5 bases remaining between them. The CDR3: CASSQDGYYGYTF. The CDR3, as DNA: TGTGCCAGCAGCCAAGATGGGTACTATGGCTACACCTTC.

The chain has TRBV28 and TRBJ1-1, with TRBD1 identical over 7 bases. Germline V CDR1 and CDR2: MDHEN, SYDVKM. J lost 4 bases, V lost 5 bases, and 4 bases had no gene match. This CDR3 has 13 residues. The CDR3 loop is CASSPNRGTEAFF. DNA for the CDR3: TGTGCCAGCAGTCCCAACAGGGGCACTGAAGCTTTCTTT.

The chain employs TRBV10-3 and TRBJ2-2; 9 nucleotides agree with TRBD2. The germline V gene encodes CDR1 ENHRY and CDR2 SYGVKD. The length of the CDR3 is 16 residues. After removal of 2 bases from V and 3 bases from J, the junction contained 4 bases not matched to a gene. The CDR3 DNA is TGTGCCATCAGTGAGGGTACTAGCGGGCACACCGGGGAGCTGTTTTTT. Its protein is CAISEGTSGHTGELFF.

The V gene is TRBV14, the J gene TRBJ2-6; no clear D gene. The length of the CDR3 is 17 residues. V lost 0 bases to trimming and J lost 3 bases, with 12 bases between them. The germline gives CDR1 SGHDN, CDR2 FVKESK. In nucleotides, the CDR3 is TGTGCCAGCAGCCAAGATAATCTGAGGTATGGGGCCAACGTCCTGACTTTC. This translates into CASSQDNLRYGANVLTF.

This chain connects TRBV23-1 to TRBJ1-4; D is uncertain. TRBV23-1 is flagged as an ORF with uncertain function. V was clipped by 3 bases and J by 0 bases, with 11 bases between them. The CDR3 has 16 amino acids. Here the CDR3 DNA reads TGCGCCAGCAGTCACACGACGGGTGCAACTAATGAAAAACTGTTTTTT. Its protein is CASSHTTGATNEKLFF.

The chain couples TRBV19 to TRBJ2-5, with 7 bases lining up with TRBD2. Germline CDR1 reads LNHDA; CDR2 reads SQIVND (reference sequence). CDR3 length equals 17 residues. J lost 3 bases, V lost 0 bases, and 10 bases had no gene match. Here the CDR3 DNA reads TGTGCCAGTAGTATAGATTGGCGGGGGTTCGGTGAAGAGACCCAGTACTTC. Translation gives CASSIDWRGFGEETQYF.

The gene calls are TRBV7-2 and TRBJ2-7, with D possibly called TRBD1 or TRBD2 (6 bases each). CDR1 is SGHTA, CDR2 FQGNSA, per germline. CDR3 size: 15 residues. V was clipped by 3 bases and J by 0 bases, with 12 bases between them. The CDR3 nucleotides are TGTGCCAGCAGCTTTGAGGGGGGTTCCTCCTACGAGCAGTACTTC. Its protein product is CASSFEGGSSYEQYF. The variable domain in full, with the rest retrieved from reference TRBV7-2 and TRBJ2-7, is GAGVSQSPSNKVTEKGKDVELRCDPISGHTALYWYRQSLGQGLEFLIYFQGNSAPDKSGLPSDRFSAERTGGSVSTLTIQRTQQEDSAVYLCASSFEGGSSYEQYFGPGTRLTVT.

This chain links TRBV27 with TRBJ2-3; no firm D call. This CDR3 is 15 amino acids long. V was shortened by 1 base and J by 2 bases, with 10 bases between the two germline ends. The germline gives CDR1 MNHEY, CDR2 SMNVEV (reference sequence). The DNA for the CDR3 is TGTGCCAGCAGTTTATTGGAAACCCCCACAGATACGCAGTATTTT. This codes for CASSLLETPTDTQYF.